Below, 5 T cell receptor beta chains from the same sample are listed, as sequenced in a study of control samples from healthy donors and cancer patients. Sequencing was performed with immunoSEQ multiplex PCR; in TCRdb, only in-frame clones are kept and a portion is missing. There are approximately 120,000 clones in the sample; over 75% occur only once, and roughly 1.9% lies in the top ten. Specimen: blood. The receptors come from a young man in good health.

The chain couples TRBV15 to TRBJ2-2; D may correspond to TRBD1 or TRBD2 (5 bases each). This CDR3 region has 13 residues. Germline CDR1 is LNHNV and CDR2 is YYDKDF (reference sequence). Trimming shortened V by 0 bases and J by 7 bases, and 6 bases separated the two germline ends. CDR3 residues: CATSRDGGGELFF. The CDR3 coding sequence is TGTGCCACCAGCAGAGATGGGGGCGGGGAGCTGTTTTTT.

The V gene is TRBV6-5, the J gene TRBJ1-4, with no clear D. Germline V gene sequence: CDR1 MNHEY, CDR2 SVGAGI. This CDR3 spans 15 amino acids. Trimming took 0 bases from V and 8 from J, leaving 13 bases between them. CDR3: CASSYSGVYSEKLFF. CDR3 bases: TGTGCCAGCAGTTACTCCGGGGTATATAGCGAAAAACTGTTTTTT.

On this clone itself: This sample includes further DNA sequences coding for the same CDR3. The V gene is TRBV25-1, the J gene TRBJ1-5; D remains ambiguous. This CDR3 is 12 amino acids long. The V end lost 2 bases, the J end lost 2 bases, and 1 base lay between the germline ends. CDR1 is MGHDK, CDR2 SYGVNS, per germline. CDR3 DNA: TGTGCCAGCAGTGAAGGCAATCAGCCCCAGCATTTT. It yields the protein CASSEGNQPQHF.

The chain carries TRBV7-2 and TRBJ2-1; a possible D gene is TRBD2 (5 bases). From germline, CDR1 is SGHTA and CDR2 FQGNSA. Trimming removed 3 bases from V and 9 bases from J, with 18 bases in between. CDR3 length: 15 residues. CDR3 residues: CASSFPGLDLGEQFF. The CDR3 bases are TGTGCCAGCAGCTTCCCCGGACTCGATCTCGGTGAGCAGTTCTTC.

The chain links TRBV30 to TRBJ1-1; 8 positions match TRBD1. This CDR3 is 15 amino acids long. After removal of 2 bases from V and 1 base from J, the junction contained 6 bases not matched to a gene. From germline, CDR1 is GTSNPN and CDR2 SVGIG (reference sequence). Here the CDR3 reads CAWSPTGQGNTEAFF. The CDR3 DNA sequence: TGTGCCTGGAGTCCAACAGGACAGGGGAACACTGAAGCTTTCTTT.